This T cell receptor beta chain originates from a study of T cell clones after liver transplantation. Study context: Third-party-reactive TCRbeta sequences from pre-transplant mixed lymphocyte reactions served as antigen-independent comparators.

In germline, CDR1 is MNHNY, CDR2 SVGAGI (reference sequence). The V end was cut by 7 bases, the J end by 1 base, with 11 bases between. This CDR3 has 14 amino acids. Findings and limits, study-wide: Post-transplant, graft-donor-reactive CD4 TCRbeta sequences in blood dropped significantly in 5 of 8 subjects.

This clone was observed a few times. Its antigen is as yet unknown. Using immunoSEQ multiplex PCR, the repertoire was profiled, and TCRdb retains in-frame clones only, with some absent. The table has 95,000 to 110,000 clones, around 84% seen once. The sample in question was CD4+ T cells from blood, obtained around 44 months after liver transplant. This rearrangement joins TRBV6-6 to TRBJ1-5; maybe TRBD1 (6 bases). The sequence was obtained from a human patient who received a liver transplant. The graft donor may be the source of some T cells. Written as DNA, the CDR3 is TGTGCCAGCACCTGGGGGGGCAGCAATCAGCCCCAGCATTTT. Encoded protein: CASTWGGSNQPQHF.